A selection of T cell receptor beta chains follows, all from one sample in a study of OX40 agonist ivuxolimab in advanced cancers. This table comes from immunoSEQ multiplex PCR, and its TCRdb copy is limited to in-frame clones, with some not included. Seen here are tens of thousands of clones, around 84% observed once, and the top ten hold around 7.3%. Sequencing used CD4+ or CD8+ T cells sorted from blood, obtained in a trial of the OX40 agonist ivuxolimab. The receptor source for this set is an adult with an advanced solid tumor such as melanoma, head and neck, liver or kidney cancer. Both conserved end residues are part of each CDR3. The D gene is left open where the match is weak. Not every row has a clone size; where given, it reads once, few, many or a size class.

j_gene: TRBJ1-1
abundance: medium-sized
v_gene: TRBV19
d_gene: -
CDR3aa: CASSTGMNTEAFF
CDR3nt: TGTGCCAGTAGTACAGGGATGAACACTGAAGCTTTCTTT

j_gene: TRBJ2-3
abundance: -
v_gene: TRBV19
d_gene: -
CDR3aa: CASRRGDTQYF
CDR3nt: TGTGCCAGTAGAAGGGGAGATACGCAGTATTTT

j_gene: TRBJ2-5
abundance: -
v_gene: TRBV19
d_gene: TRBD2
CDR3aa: CASSIGGGLAVETQYF
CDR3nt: TGTGCCAGTAGTATAGGGGGGGGTCTAGCAGTGGAGACCCAGTACTTC

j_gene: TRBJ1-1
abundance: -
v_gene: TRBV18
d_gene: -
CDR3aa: CASSPLGSGLNTEAFF
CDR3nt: TGTGCCAGCTCACCTCTTGGTTCAGGGTTGAACACTGAAGCTTTCTTT

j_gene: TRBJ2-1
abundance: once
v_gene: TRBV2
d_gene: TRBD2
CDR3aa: CASSRTSGGYNEQFF
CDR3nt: TGTGCCAGCAGTAGGACTAGCGGGGGGTACAATGAGCAGTTCTTC

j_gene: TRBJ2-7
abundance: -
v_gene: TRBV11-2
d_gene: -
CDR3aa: CASSLSTSAHEQYF
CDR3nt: TGTGCCAGCAGCTTATCGACCTCAGCCCACGAGCAGTACTTC

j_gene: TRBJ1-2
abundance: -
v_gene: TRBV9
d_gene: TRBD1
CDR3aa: CASSVDWGQGHYGYTF
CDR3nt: TGTGCCAGCAGCGTAGATTGGGGACAGGGGCACTATGGCTACACCTTC

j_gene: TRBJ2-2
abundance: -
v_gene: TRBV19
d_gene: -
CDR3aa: CASSRQGNTGELFF
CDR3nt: TGTGCCAGTAGTAGGCAGGGAAATACCGGGGAGCTGTTTTTT

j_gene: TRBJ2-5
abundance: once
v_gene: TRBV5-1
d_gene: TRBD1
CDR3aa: CASSLEGTGYSETQYF
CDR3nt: TGCGCCAGCAGCTTGGAAGGGACAGGGTATTCGGAGACCCAGTACTTC

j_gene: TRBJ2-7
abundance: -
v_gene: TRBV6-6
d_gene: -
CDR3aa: CASSPKVNEQYF
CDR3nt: TGTGCCAGCAGCCCGAAGGTCAACGAGCAGTACTTC

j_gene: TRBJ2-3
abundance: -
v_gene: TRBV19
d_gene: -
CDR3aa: CASRITSTDTQYF
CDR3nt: TGTGCCAGTAGAATAACCAGCACAGATACGCAGTATTTT

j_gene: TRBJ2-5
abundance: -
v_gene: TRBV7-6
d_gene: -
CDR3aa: CASSLYQRTQETQYF
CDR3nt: TGTGCCAGCAGCTTATATCAGCGGACCCAAGAGACCCAGTACTTC

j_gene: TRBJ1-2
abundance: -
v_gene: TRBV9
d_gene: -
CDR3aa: CASSVAGAGGWNYGYTF
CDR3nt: TGTGCCAGCAGCGTAGCTGGGGCCGGGGGATGGAACTATGGCTACACCTTC

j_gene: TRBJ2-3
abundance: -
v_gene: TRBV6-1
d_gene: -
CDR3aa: CASSTVATDTQYF
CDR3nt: TGTGCCAGCAGTACAGTTGCTACAGATACGCAGTATTTT

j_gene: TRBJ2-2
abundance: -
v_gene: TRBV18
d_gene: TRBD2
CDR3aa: CASSPLLLAGTGELFF
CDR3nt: TGTGCCAGCTCACCACTGTTACTAGCGGGAACCGGGGAGCTGTTTTTT

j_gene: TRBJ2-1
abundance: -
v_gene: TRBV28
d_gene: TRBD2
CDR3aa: CASSPPTSGTYNEQFF
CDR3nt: TGTGCCAGCAGCCCTCCGACTAGCGGGACCTACAATGAGCAGTTCTTC

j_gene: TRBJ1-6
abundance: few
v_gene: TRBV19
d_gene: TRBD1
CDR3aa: CASSNDRVPLHF
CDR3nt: TGTGCCAGTAGTAACGACAGGGTACCCCTCCACTTT

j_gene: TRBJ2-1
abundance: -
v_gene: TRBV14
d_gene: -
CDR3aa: CASSLGQKVYNEQFF
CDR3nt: TGTGCCAGCAGCCTGGGGCAGAAAGTTTACAATGAGCAGTTCTTC

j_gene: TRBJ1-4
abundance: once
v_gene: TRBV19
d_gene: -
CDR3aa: CASTPNSNWEKLFF
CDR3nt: TGTGCCAGTACCCCGAACTCTAATTGGGAAAAACTGTTTTTT

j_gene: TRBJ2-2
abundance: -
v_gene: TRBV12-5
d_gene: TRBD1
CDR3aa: CASGFELNWGWQGVGTGELFF
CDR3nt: TGTGCTAGTGGTTTCGAATTGAACTGGGGTTGGCAGGGGGTCGGCACCGGGGAGCTGTTTTTT

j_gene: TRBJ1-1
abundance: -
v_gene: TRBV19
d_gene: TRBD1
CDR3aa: CASSRGQGNAEAFF
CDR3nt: TGTGCCAGTAGTCGGGGACAGGGAAATGCTGAAGCTTTCTTT

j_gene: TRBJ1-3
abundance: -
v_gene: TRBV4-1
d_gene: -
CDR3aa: CASSQGTGTIDTIYF
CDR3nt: TGCGCCAGCAGCCAAGGTACGGGAACTATAGACACCATATATTTT

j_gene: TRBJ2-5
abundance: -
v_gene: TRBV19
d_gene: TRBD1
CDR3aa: CASSQRQGIEETQYF
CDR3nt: TGTGCCAGTAGTCAAAGACAGGGTATCGAAGAGACCCAGTACTTC

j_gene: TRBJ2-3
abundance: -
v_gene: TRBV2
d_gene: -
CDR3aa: CASRVTGSTDTQYF
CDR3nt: TGTGCCAGCAGAGTAACAGGGAGCACAGATACGCAGTATTTT

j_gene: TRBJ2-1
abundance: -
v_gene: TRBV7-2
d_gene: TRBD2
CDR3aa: CASSLPTGGPYNEQFF
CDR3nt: TGTGCCAGCAGCCTCCCGACGGGAGGGCCATACAATGAGCAGTTCTTC

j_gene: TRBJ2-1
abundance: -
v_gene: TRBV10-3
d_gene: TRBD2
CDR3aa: CAIGREGSGDNEQFF
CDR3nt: TGTGCCATTGGGCGGGAGGGCTCTGGGGACAATGAGCAGTTCTTC

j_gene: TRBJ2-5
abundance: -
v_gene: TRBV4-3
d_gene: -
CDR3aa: CASSQDVGGTQYF
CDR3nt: TGCGCCAGCAGCCAAGATGTGGGAGGAACCCAGTACTTC

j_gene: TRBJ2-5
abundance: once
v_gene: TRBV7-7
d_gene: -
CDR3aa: CASSRGGTRETQYF
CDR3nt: TGTGCTAGCAGCCGAGGAGGGACCAGAGAGACCCAGTACTTC

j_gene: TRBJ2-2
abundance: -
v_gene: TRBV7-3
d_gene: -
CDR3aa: CASSSHGTGNTGELFF
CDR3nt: TGTGCCAGCAGCTCACACGGGACTGGGAACACCGGGGAGCTGTTTTTT